This T cell receptor (beta chain) was recorded in a study of blood T cell repertoires in COVID-19. The wider study: Donors in the United States, Italy and Spain gave samples during acute or convalescent COVID-19. From T cells, B-cell-depleted T cells, or PBMCs came the material, which was cDNA or gDNA.

In the authors' methods: The assay estimated nucleated cells by amplifying reference gene primers. TCRdb's copy holds only in-frame clones and misses some; the assay was immunoSEQ multiplex PCR. That table supplies the V and J calls and clone size; D and trimming were determined from the DNA. The sample includes approximately 120,000 clones, around three quarters seen only once; the top ten take approximately 4.3%. This clone was observed a handful of times. J gave up 9 bases and V 6 bases, and 11 bases lay outside the gene matches. CDR1 is SGHTA and CDR2 is FQGNSA in the germline V gene. The CDR3 runs 15 residues.

V gene TRBV7-2 combines with J gene TRBJ1-6; 7 bases are shared with TRBD1. This receptor was taken from a human donor in a cohort sampled during active or convalescent COVID-19. The sample was peripheral blood. In nucleotides, the CDR3 is TGTGCCAGCAGACGACCGGGACAGCTCATTTCACCCCTCCACTTT. Protein sequence: CASRRPGQLISPLHF.